This T cell receptor beta chain was observed in a study of beta chain features in type 1 diabetes. Since all of the isolated RNA was reverse transcribed, expressed TCRB transcripts were what got sequenced. Sequencing used immunoSEQ multiplex PCR; TCRdb keeps in-frame clones, though not all of them. This table holds approximately 280,000 clones, approximately 15% found once. This clone was found a few times. As yet, its antigen is unknown. Overall study results and limits: Significant though moderate, a shortening of TCRB CDR3s appeared in all four CD4+ subsets of Type 1 diabetes patients.

Trimming removed 6 bases from V and 5 bases from J, with 13 bases in between. The CDR3 is made up of 13 amino acids. The germline V gene has CDR1 MDHEN and CDR2 SYDVKM. The sequenced sample consisted of naive CD4+ T cells from blood. The rearrangement uses TRBV28 and TRBJ2-5; D possibly corresponds to TRBD1 (6 bases). This sequence was found in a man between 18 and 29 years old with type 1 diabetes. The CDR3 DNA reads TGTGCCAGCAGCCCCAGGGGCTGGGAGACCCAGTACTTC. Translation gives CASSPRGWETQYF.